This T cell receptor (beta chain) emerged from a study of post-analysis software for immune sequencing data. Overall study: In terms of disease course, relapsing-remitting, secondary progressive and progressive-relapsing multiple sclerosis were included. Overall study results and limits: Compared with controls, patients had more of five TRBV segments, including TRBV5-6, TRBV5-1 and TRBV20-1. Patients with multiple sclerosis recorded significantly lower normalized Chao1 diversity than controls, the study found.

The germline V gene encodes CDR1 DFQATT and CDR2 SNEGSKA (reference sequence). This CDR3 comprises 14 residues. V was trimmed by 1 base and J by 8 bases, leaving 15 bases between them. TCR beta libraries were prepared from cDNA with unique molecular identifiers. TCRdb fed the PCR reads into MiXCR, producing one record per CDR3 protein. The sample shows about 170,000 distinct CDR3 sequences, around 30% of them seen only once. This clonotype was counted a few times. No antigen is known for it. The chain couples TRBV20-1 to TRBJ2-1; D is ambiguous. The receptor comes from a girl aged 10 to 17 with multiple sclerosis. The specimen was blood. The CDR3 spells CSARGSLAVYEQFF. DNA of the CDR3: TGCAGTGCTAGAGGCAGCCTGGCGGTGTATGAGCAGTTCTTC.